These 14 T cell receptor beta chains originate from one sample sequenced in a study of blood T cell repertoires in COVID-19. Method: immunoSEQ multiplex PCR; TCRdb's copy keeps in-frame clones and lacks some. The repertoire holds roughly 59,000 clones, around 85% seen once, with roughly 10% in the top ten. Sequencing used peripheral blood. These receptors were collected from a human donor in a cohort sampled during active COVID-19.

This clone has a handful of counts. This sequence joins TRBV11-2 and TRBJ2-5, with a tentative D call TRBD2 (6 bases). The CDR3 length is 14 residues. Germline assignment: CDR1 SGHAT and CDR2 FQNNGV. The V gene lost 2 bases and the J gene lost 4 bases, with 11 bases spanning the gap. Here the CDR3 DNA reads TGTGCCAGCAGCTTAACACGGACTACAGAGACCCAGTACTTC. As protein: CASSLTRTTETQYF.

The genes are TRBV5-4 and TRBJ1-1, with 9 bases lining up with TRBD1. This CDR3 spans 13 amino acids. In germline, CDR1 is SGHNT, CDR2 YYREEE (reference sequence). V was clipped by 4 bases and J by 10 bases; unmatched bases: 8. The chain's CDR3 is CASSLRDREGAFF. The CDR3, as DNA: TGTGCCAGCAGCCTCCGGGACAGGGAGGGAGCTTTCTTT.

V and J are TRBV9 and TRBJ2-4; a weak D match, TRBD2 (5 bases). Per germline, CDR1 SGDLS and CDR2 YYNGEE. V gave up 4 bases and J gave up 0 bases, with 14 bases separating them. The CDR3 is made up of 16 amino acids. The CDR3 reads CASSPAGGLAKNIQYF. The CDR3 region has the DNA TGTGCCAGCAGCCCGGCGGGTGGTTTAGCCAAAAACATTCAGTACTTC.

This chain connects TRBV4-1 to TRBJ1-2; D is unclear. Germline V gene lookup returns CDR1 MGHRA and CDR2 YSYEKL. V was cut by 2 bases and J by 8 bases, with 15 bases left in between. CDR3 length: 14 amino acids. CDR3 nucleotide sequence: TGCGCCAGCAGCCAAAACGGTCTCCCGGAGGGCTACACCTTC. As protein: CASSQNGLPEGYTF.

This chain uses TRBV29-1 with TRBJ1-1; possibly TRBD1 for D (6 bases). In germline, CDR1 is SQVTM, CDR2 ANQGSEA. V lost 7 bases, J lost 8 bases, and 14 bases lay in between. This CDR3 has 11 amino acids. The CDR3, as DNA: TGCAGCGGTTCCAGGGGTCCCGAAGCTTTCTTT. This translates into CSGSRGPEAFF. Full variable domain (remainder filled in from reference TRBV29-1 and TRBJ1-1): SAVISQKPSRDICQRGTSLTIQCQVDSQVTMMFWYRQQPGQSLTLIATANQGSEATYESGFVIDKFPISRPNLTFSTLTVSNMSPEDSSIYLCSGSRGPEAFFGQGTRLTVV.

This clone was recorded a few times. CDR3 residues: CASSPFGLAGYF. The DNA for the CDR3 is TGTGCCAGCTCACCTTTCGGGCTAGCGGGATACTTC. The chain carries TRBV18 and TRBJ2-5; 9 bases align to TRBD2. This CDR3 is built from 12 residues. The J segment lost 14 bases and the V segment lost 3 bases, leaving 7 bases of the junction unmatched. Germline V lookup: CDR1 KGHSH, CDR2 LQKENI.

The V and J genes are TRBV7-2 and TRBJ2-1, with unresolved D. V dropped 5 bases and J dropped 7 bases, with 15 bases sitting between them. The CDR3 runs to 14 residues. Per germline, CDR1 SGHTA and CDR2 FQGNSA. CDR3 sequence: CASSPRSFANEQFF. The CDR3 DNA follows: TGTGCCAGCAGCCCTCGTAGCTTCGCGAATGAGCAGTTCTTC.

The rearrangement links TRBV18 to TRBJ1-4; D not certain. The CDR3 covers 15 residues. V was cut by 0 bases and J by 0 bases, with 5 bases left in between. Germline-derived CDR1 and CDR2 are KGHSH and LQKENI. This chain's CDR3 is CASSPPTTTNEKLFF. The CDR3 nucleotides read TGTGCCAGCTCACCACCGACAACAACTAATGAAAAACTGTTTTTT.

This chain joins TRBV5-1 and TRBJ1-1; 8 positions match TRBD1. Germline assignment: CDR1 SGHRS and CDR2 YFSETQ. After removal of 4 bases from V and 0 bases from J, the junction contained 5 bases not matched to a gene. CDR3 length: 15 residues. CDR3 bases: TGCGCCAGCAGCGAAAGACAGGGGTTGAACACTGAAGCTTTCTTT. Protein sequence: CASSERQGLNTEAFF.

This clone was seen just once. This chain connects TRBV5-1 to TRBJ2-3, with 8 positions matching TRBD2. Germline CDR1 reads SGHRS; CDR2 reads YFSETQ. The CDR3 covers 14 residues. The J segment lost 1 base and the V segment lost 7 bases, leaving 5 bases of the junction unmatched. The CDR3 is CASAGREGTDTQYF. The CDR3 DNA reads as TGCGCCAGCGCGGGGCGGGAGGGCACAGATACGCAGTATTTT.

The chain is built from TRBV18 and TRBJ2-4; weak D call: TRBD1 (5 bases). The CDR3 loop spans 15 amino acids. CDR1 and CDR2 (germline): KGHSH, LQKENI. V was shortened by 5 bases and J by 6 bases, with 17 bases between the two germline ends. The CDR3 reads CASSVDQGIGNIQYF. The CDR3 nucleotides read TGTGCCAGCTCAGTTGATCAGGGTATAGGAAACATTCAGTACTTC.

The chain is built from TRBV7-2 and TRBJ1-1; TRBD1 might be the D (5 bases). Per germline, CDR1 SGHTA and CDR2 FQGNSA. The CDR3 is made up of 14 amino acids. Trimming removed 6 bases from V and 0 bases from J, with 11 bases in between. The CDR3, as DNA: TGTGCCAGCAGATCCGACAGAATGAACACTGAAGCTTTCTTT. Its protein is CASRSDRMNTEAFF.

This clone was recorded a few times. The CDR3 protein is CASSIAGQQPGELFF. The CDR3 bases are TGTGCCAGTAGTATAGCGGGACAGCAACCCGGGGAGCTGTTTTTT. The V call is TRBV19, the J call TRBJ2-2; 7 nucleotides match TRBD1. The CDR3 consists of 15 residues. Germline values: CDR1 LNHDA, CDR2 SQIVND (reference sequence). V shed 1 base and J 6 bases; nucleotides not matched to a gene: 5.

For the CDR3, the DNA is TGTGCCAGCAGCCTCACTAGCGGGAGGGCCAATGAGCAGTTCTTC. Protein sequence: CASSLTSGRANEQFF. The V gene is TRBV11-2, the J gene TRBJ2-1; 13 bases are shared with TRBD2. There are 15 residues in the CDR3. V was pared by 5 bases and J by 6 bases, with 4 bases of the junction left unmatched. The V gene's germline CDR1 is SGHAT and CDR2 FQNNGV.